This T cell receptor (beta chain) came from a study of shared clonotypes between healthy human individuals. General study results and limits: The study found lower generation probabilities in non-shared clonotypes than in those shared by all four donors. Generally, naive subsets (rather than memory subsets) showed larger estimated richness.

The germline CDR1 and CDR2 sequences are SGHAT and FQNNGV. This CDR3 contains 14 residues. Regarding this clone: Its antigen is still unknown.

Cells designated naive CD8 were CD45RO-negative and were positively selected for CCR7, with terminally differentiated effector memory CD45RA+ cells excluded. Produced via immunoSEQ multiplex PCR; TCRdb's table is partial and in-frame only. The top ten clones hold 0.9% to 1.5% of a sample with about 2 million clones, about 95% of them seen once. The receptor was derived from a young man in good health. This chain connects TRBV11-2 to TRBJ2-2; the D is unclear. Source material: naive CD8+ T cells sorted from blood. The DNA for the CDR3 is TGTGCGATCATAGACGGGTCAGGAACCGGGGAGCTGTTTTTT. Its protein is CAIIDGSGTGELFF.